These T cell receptor beta chains were read from a single sample in a study of early T cells in non-severe SARS-CoV-2 infection. TCRdb reprocessed the 5' RACE reads with MiXCR, giving one entry per CDR3 protein. The sample holds about 89,000 distinct CDR3 sequences, about 15% seen once. Specimen: whole blood. The receptors come from an adult who was a healthcare worker with PCR-confirmed SARS-CoV-2 infection or an uninfected control (not recorded which). CDR3s include the opening cysteine and the closing phenylalanine or tryptophan. The D gene is left open where the match is weak. Expanded clones are given a class, and other clones once, few, many or no size at all.

D gene: -
V gene: TRBV6-1
J gene: TRBJ1-5
clone size: many
CDR3 protein: CASSESVNSNQPQHF
CDR3 DNA: TGTGCCAGCAGTGAGTCGGTGAATAGCAATCAGCCCCAGCATTTT

D gene: -
V gene: TRBV12-3/TRBV12-4
J gene: TRBJ2-1
clone size: many
CDR3 protein: CASSLFESYNEQFF
CDR3 DNA: TGTGCCAGCAGTCTCTTCGAGTCCTACAATGAGCAGTTCTTC

D gene: TRBD1
V gene: TRBV30
J gene: TRBJ1-6
clone size: many
CDR3 protein: CAWSPRQGNSPLHF
CDR3 DNA: TGTGCCTGGAGCCCTCGACAGGGTAATTCACCCCTCCACTTT

D gene: -
V gene: TRBV6-5
J gene: TRBJ2-3
clone size: few
CDR3 protein: CASRRNKTPDTQYF
CDR3 DNA: TGTGCCAGCAGGCGCAATAAGACCCCAGATACGCAGTATTTT

D gene: -
V gene: TRBV7-9
J gene: TRBJ2-3
clone size: -
CDR3 protein: CASSPVTQYF
CDR3 DNA: TGTGCCAGCAGCCCTGTTACGCAGTATTTT

D gene: -
V gene: TRBV10-1
J gene: TRBJ2-3
clone size: few
CDR3 protein: CASSVSPGKDTQYF
CDR3 DNA: TGCGCCAGCAGTGTTTCGCCAGGGAAAGATACGCAGTATTTT

D gene: TRBD2
V gene: TRBV4-1
J gene: TRBJ2-3
clone size: -
CDR3 protein: CASSHLVTRASGGGSGTDTQYF
CDR3 DNA: TGCGCCAGCAGCCACCTAGTAACCCGGGCTAGCGGGGGGGGATCTGGCACAGATACGCAGTATTTT

D gene: TRBD2
V gene: TRBV3-1
J gene: TRBJ2-3
clone size: -
CDR3 protein: CASSQILAGPTDTQYF
CDR3 DNA: TGTGCCAGCAGCCAGATCCTAGCGGGGCCCACAGATACGCAGTATTTT

D gene: TRBD1
V gene: TRBV6-6
J gene: TRBJ1-1
clone size: few
CDR3 protein: CASSPGRQGGLAEAFF
CDR3 DNA: TGTGCCAGCAGCCCCGGAAGACAGGGTGGCTTGGCTGAAGCTTTCTTT

D gene: -
V gene: TRBV6-6
J gene: TRBJ1-1
clone size: few
CDR3 protein: CASSRLNTEAFF
CDR3 DNA: TGTGCCAGCAGTCGCTTGAACACTGAAGCTTTCTTT

D gene: TRBD2
V gene: TRBV4-2
J gene: TRBJ2-3
clone size: few
CDR3 protein: CASSQASGGQGDTQYF
CDR3 DNA: TGTGCCAGCAGCCAGGCTAGCGGGGGGCAAGGAGATACGCAGTATTTT

D gene: -
V gene: TRBV12-3/TRBV12-4
J gene: TRBJ2-3
clone size: -
CDR3 protein: CASSFRPGYASTDTQYF
CDR3 DNA: TGTGCCAGCAGTTTTCGTCCAGGTTACGCGAGCACAGATACGCAGTATTTT

D gene: -
V gene: TRBV11-3
J gene: TRBJ2-3
clone size: many
CDR3 protein: CASSLDSPGRGPSTDTQYF
CDR3 DNA: TGTGCCAGCAGCTTAGATTCCCCCGGGCGGGGGCCGAGCACAGATACGCAGTATTTT

D gene: -
V gene: TRBV2
J gene: TRBJ2-4
clone size: many
CDR3 protein: CASRADRIAKNIQYF
CDR3 DNA: TGTGCCAGCAGAGCCGACAGAATAGCCAAAAACATTCAGTACTTC

D gene: -
V gene: TRBV27
J gene: TRBJ1-4
clone size: many
CDR3 protein: CASSDRSLPTNEKLFF
CDR3 DNA: TGTGCCAGCAGTGACCGTTCCCTCCCAACTAATGAAAAACTGTTTTTT

D gene: -
V gene: TRBV30
J gene: TRBJ1-1
clone size: few
CDR3 protein: CAFRPPNLSEAFF
CDR3 DNA: TGTGCCTTCAGACCCCCAAATCTATCTGAAGCTTTCTTT

D gene: -
V gene: TRBV20-1
J gene: TRBJ2-2
clone size: many
CDR3 protein: CSARGKGTGELFF
CDR3 DNA: TGCAGTGCTAGAGGAAAGGGGACCGGGGAGCTGTTTTTT

D gene: -
V gene: TRBV11-2
J gene: TRBJ2-5
clone size: many
CDR3 protein: CASSLIKETQYF
CDR3 DNA: TGTGCCAGCAGCTTAATCAAAGAGACCCAGTACTTC

D gene: -
V gene: TRBV3-1
J gene: TRBJ1-2
clone size: -
CDR3 protein: CASSQEGRKGYTF
CDR3 DNA: TGTGCCAGCAGCCAAGAGGGACGGAAGGGCTACACCTTC

D gene: -
V gene: TRBV5-8
J gene: TRBJ2-3
clone size: many
CDR3 protein: CASSLRQSYSTDTQYF
CDR3 DNA: TGTGCCAGCAGTCTCCGACAGAGCTATAGCACAGATACGCAGTATTTT

D gene: -
V gene: TRBV27
J gene: TRBJ1-1
clone size: few
CDR3 protein: CASSFRGNTEAFF
CDR3 DNA: TGTGCCAGCAGTTTTAGGGGGAACACTGAAGCTTTCTTT

D gene: TRBD1
V gene: TRBV3-1
J gene: TRBJ1-4
clone size: -
CDR3 protein: CASSLRTGAREKLFF
CDR3 DNA: TGTGCCAGCAGTCTACGGACAGGGGCGCGGGAAAAACTGTTTTTT

D gene: -
V gene: TRBV29-1
J gene: TRBJ1-1
clone size: -
CDR3 protein: CSVHRGVNTEAFF
CDR3 DNA: TGCAGCGTCCATAGGGGGGTGAACACTGAAGCTTTCTTT

D gene: TRBD1
V gene: TRBV7-8
J gene: TRBJ2-3
clone size: few
CDR3 protein: CASSVRGIPLNTQYF
CDR3 DNA: TGTGCCAGCAGCGTCAGGGGGATTCCCTTGAATACGCAGTATTTT

D gene: -
V gene: TRBV5-6
J gene: TRBJ1-1
clone size: few
CDR3 protein: CASSPTPQGNTEAFF
CDR3 DNA: TGTGCCAGCAGCCCTACTCCTCAGGGGAACACTGAAGCTTTCTTT

D gene: TRBD1
V gene: TRBV18
J gene: TRBJ2-5
clone size: many
CDR3 protein: CASSRRQGFDQETQYF
CDR3 DNA: TGTGCCAGCTCACGTCGACAGGGGTTTGACCAAGAGACCCAGTACTTC

D gene: TRBD1
V gene: TRBV5-1
J gene: TRBJ1-1
clone size: -
CDR3 protein: CASRERGLENTEAFF
CDR3 DNA: TGCGCCAGCAGGGAAAGGGGGCTGGAGAACACTGAAGCTTTCTTT

D gene: TRBD1
V gene: TRBV6-1
J gene: TRBJ1-5
clone size: many
CDR3 protein: CASSLDRDQPQHF
CDR3 DNA: TGTGCCAGCAGCCTTGACAGGGATCAGCCCCAGCATTTT

D gene: -
V gene: TRBV19
J gene: TRBJ1-5
clone size: -
CDR3 protein: CASLERGKWQPQHF
CDR3 DNA: TGTGCCAGCCTTGAAAGGGGGAAATGGCAGCCCCAGCATTTT

D gene: TRBD1
V gene: TRBV7-2
J gene: TRBJ1-5
clone size: few
CDR3 protein: CASSPVAQGAWGNQPQHF
CDR3 DNA: TGTGCCAGCAGCCCAGTGGCGCAGGGGGCATGGGGCAATCAGCCCCAGCATTTT

D gene: -
V gene: TRBV3-1
J gene: TRBJ2-5
clone size: many
CDR3 protein: CASSRSGDSQETQYF
CDR3 DNA: TGTGCCAGCAGTCGTAGCGGGGACAGTCAAGAGACCCAGTACTTC

D gene: TRBD2
V gene: TRBV12-3/TRBV12-4
J gene: TRBJ2-1
clone size: few
CDR3 protein: CAINRAGISYNEQFF
CDR3 DNA: TGTGCCATAAATAGAGCGGGGATCTCCTACAATGAGCAGTTCTTC

D gene: TRBD1
V gene: TRBV5-1
J gene: TRBJ1-1
clone size: many
CDR3 protein: CASSLDGQGITEAFF
CDR3 DNA: TGCGCCAGCAGCCTGGATGGACAGGGGATTACTGAAGCTTTCTTT

D gene: -
V gene: TRBV7-9
J gene: TRBJ2-1
clone size: few
CDR3 protein: CASSRLVGQFF
CDR3 DNA: TGTGCCAGCAGCCGACTAGTCGGGCAGTTCTTC

D gene: TRBD2
V gene: TRBV6-5
J gene: TRBJ2-1
clone size: -
CDR3 protein: CASRTGTNPWFEQFF
CDR3 DNA: TGTGCCAGCAGAACCGGGACTAACCCTTGGTTTGAGCAGTTCTTC

D gene: -
V gene: TRBV29-1
J gene: TRBJ2-1
clone size: few
CDR3 protein: CSVREQYNEQFF
CDR3 DNA: TGCAGCGTACGGGAACAATACAATGAGCAGTTCTTC

D gene: -
V gene: TRBV5-8
J gene: TRBJ2-3
clone size: -
CDR3 protein: CASSLGIQGPDTQYF
CDR3 DNA: TGTGCCAGCAGCTTGGGTATACAGGGACCAGATACGCAGTATTTT

D gene: -
V gene: TRBV3-1
J gene: TRBJ1-3
clone size: -
CDR3 protein: CASSQGLGNTIYF
CDR3 DNA: TGTGCCAGCAGCCAAGGGCTCGGAAACACCATATATTTT

D gene: -
V gene: TRBV10-3
J gene: TRBJ1-4
clone size: few
CDR3 protein: CAIGLAGTPNEKLFF
CDR3 DNA: TGTGCCATCGGGCTGGCAGGGACCCCTAATGAAAAACTGTTTTTT

D gene: -
V gene: TRBV5-1
J gene: TRBJ1-2
clone size: few
CDR3 protein: CASSLVVGGYGYTF
CDR3 DNA: TGCGCCAGCAGCTTGGTCGTGGGCGGCTATGGCTACACCTTC

D gene: -
V gene: TRBV6-2/TRBV6-3
J gene: TRBJ1-1
clone size: few
CDR3 protein: CASGGNMNTEAFF
CDR3 DNA: TGTGCCAGTGGGGGAAATATGAACACTGAAGCTTTCTTT

D gene: TRBD1
V gene: TRBV7-8
J gene: TRBJ1-6
clone size: few
CDR3 protein: CASSSGQALTF
CDR3 DNA: TGTGCCAGCAGCTCCGGACAGGCCCTGACGTTT

D gene: -
V gene: TRBV6-6
J gene: TRBJ2-1
clone size: -
CDR3 protein: CASRSPYRGYYNEQFF
CDR3 DNA: TGTGCCAGCAGATCACCCTACCGGGGCTACTACAATGAGCAGTTCTTC

D gene: -
V gene: TRBV29-1
J gene: TRBJ1-1
clone size: -
CDR3 protein: CSVEDQSGAEAFF
CDR3 DNA: TGCAGCGTTGAAGATCAGAGTGGGGCGGAAGCTTTCTTT

D gene: -
V gene: TRBV25-1
J gene: TRBJ1-1
clone size: few
CDR3 protein: CASSEYGQLKNTEAFF
CDR3 DNA: TGTGCCAGCAGTGAATATGGTCAGCTAAAGAACACTGAAGCTTTCTTT

D gene: TRBD1
V gene: TRBV12-3/TRBV12-4
J gene: TRBJ1-1
clone size: few
CDR3 protein: CASRRDRENTEAFF
CDR3 DNA: TGTGCCAGCAGGAGGGACAGGGAGAACACTGAAGCTTTCTTT

D gene: -
V gene: TRBV5-4
J gene: TRBJ1-4
clone size: few
CDR3 protein: CASSSSYYNEKLFF
CDR3 DNA: TGTGCCAGCAGCTCCTCTTATTATAATGAAAAACTGTTTTTT

D gene: -
V gene: TRBV9
J gene: TRBJ2-5
clone size: -
CDR3 protein: CASSGSGVGQETQYF
CDR3 DNA: TGTGCCAGCAGCGGTTCGGGGGTTGGGCAAGAGACCCAGTACTTC

D gene: -
V gene: TRBV12-3/TRBV12-4
J gene: TRBJ1-4
clone size: few
CDR3 protein: CASSLVGIPNEKLFF
CDR3 DNA: TGTGCCAGCAGTTTAGTAGGCATACCTAATGAAAAACTGTTTTTT

D gene: TRBD1
V gene: TRBV10-3
J gene: TRBJ2-3
clone size: -
CDR3 protein: CASDRGSADTQYF
CDR3 DNA: TGTGCCAGCGACAGGGGAAGCGCAGATACGCAGTATTTT

D gene: TRBD1
V gene: TRBV6-6
J gene: TRBJ1-5
clone size: -
CDR3 protein: CASSPRDRGLKSNQPQHF
CDR3 DNA: TGTGCCAGCAGCCCCCGGGACAGGGGGCTTAAAAGCAATCAGCCCCAGCATTTT

D gene: TRBD2
V gene: TRBV18
J gene: TRBJ2-3
clone size: -
CDR3 protein: CASSPGGEDTQYF
CDR3 DNA: TGTGCCAGCTCCCCGGGGGGAGAAGATACGCAGTATTTT

D gene: TRBD2
V gene: TRBV7-2
J gene: TRBJ2-5
clone size: -
CDR3 protein: CASGYLAGGGETQYF
CDR3 DNA: TGTGCCAGCGGATACTTAGCGGGGGGCGGGGAGACCCAGTACTTC